One and the same sample provided the 20 T cell receptor beta chains below, sequenced in a study of T cell changes during pregnancy in multiple sclerosis. Profiling relied on immunoSEQ multiplex PCR, and the TCRdb table lists in-frame clones only, not all of them. The data hold tens of thousands of clones, with approximately 92% observed a single time. The sample was peripheral blood, taken after pregnancy. All receptors derive from a female donor with multiple sclerosis, enrolled in a pregnancy study.

This sequence joins TRBV6-5 and TRBJ2-2, with TRBD2 as a possible D gene (5 bases). Looked up from germline, CDR1 is MNHEY and CDR2 is SVGAGI. The CDR3 contains 15 residues. Trimming cost V 2 bases and J 0 bases, with 7 bases left between them. CDR3 protein: CASSYTGTNTGELFF. CDR3 nucleotide sequence: TGTGCCAGCAGTTACACGGGGACGAACACCGGGGAGCTGTTTTTT.

This clone was seen a handful of times. The V call is TRBV6-4, the J call TRBJ2-3; 9 positions match TRBD1. Unmatched junction bases numbered 7, after V lost 6 bases and J lost 3 bases. Germline V gene sequence: CDR1 MRHNA, CDR2 SNTAGT. CDR3 size: 15 residues. The CDR3 region is CASSVGQGRTDTQYF. CDR3 in DNA: TGTGCCAGCAGCGTCGGACAGGGGAGGACAGATACGCAGTATTTT.

The CDR3 DNA follows: TGCGCCAGCACCCATAGCGGGATCTCCTACAATGAGCAGTTCTTC. Translation gives CASTHSGISYNEQFF. The chain recombines TRBV5-1 with TRBJ2-1; 8 bases line up with TRBD2. The CDR3 runs to 15 residues. Germline V gene lookup returns CDR1 SGHRS and CDR2 YFSETQ. J lost 0 bases, V lost 6 bases, and 5 bases had no gene match.

The chain employs TRBV7-2 and TRBJ2-1; TRBD2 aligns across 13 bases. Losses at the gene ends were 1 base for V and 2 bases for J; bases not matched to a gene: 2. The CDR3 is 17 residues long. The germline V gene encodes CDR1 SGHTA and CDR2 FQGNSA. This CDR3 is CASSLELAGGPYNEQFF. The CDR3 bases are TGTGCCAGCAGCTTAGAACTAGCGGGAGGGCCCTACAATGAGCAGTTCTTC. The full variable domain, its missing parts supplied by reference TRBV7-2 and TRBJ2-1, is GAGVSQSPSNKVTEKGKDVELRCDPISGHTALYWYRQSLGQGLEFLIYFQGNSAPDKSGLPSDRFSAERTGGSVSTLTIQRTQQEDSAVYLCASSLELAGGPYNEQFFGPGTRLTVL.

The CDR3 sequence: CAWTRPGEETQYF. The CDR3 nucleotides are TGTGCCTGGACTAGGCCTGGCGAGGAGACCCAGTACTTC. The genes are TRBV30 and TRBJ2-5; D uncertain. The V gene's germline CDR1 is GTSNPN and CDR2 SVGIG (reference sequence). Trimming took off 4 bases at V and 5 bases at J, with 14 bases between the two ends. The CDR3 runs 13 residues.

The chain recombines TRBV9 with TRBJ2-2; 10 bases are shared with TRBD2. CDR1 and CDR2 from the germline V gene are SGDLS and YYNGEE. The CDR3 sequence is 17 residues long. V lost 0 bases to trimming and J lost 2 bases; unmatched junction nucleotides: 4. In nucleotides, the CDR3 is TGTGCCAGCAGCGTAGACGGACTAGCGGCAAACACCGGGGAGCTGTTTTTT. Its protein is CASSVDGLAANTGELFF.

The CDR3 spells CAWSSGWNEQYF. The CDR3 DNA is TGTGCCTGGAGTTCGGGTTGGAACGAGCAGTACTTC. The chain couples TRBV30 to TRBJ2-7; D unresolved. Trimming took 2 bases from V and 5 from J, leaving 10 bases between them. CDR3 length equals 12 residues. The germline CDR1 and CDR2 sequences are GTSNPN and SVGIG (reference sequence).

V is TRBV7-2 and J is TRBJ2-3; tentative D call: TRBD1 (6 bases). The CDR3 runs to 14 residues. Germline CDR1 reads SGHTA; CDR2 reads FQGNSA. The V end lost 7 bases, the J end lost 2 bases, and 13 bases lay between the germline ends. DNA for the CDR3: TGTGCCAGCACCCAGGACAGCGCCACAGATACGCAGTATTTT. Translating gives CASTQDSATDTQYF.

V and J are TRBV16 and TRBJ2-7, with 7 bases matching TRBD1. Trimming at V came to 1 base and at J to 0 bases, leaving 3 bases not matched to a gene. There are 15 residues in the CDR3. The germline gives CDR1 KGHSY, CDR2 FQNENV. The CDR3 DNA sequence: TGTGCCAGCAGCCAATGGGGACAGAGCTCCTACGAGCAGTACTTC. Its protein is CASSQWGQSSYEQYF.

The chain carries TRBV5-5 and TRBJ1-2; TRBD1 matches at 7 bases. Germline trimming cut 4 bases from V and 3 bases from J; bases unmatched to any gene: 12. The CDR3 length is 16 residues. Germline V gene lookup returns CDR1 SGHKS and CDR2 YYEKEE (reference sequence). The CDR3 bases are TGTGCCAGCAGCCCCGGGACAGCTGGGGTCCACTATGGCTACACCTTC. Its translation is CASSPGTAGVHYGYTF.

CDR3 loop: CSVTDGWGQHTF. Here the CDR3 DNA reads TGCAGCGTTACGGACGGGTGGGGACAACACACCTTC. The chain employs TRBV29-1 and TRBJ1-2; tentative D call: TRBD1 (6 bases). V lost 5 bases to trimming and J lost 12 bases, with 19 bases between them. Germline V CDR1 and CDR2: SQVTM, ANQGSEA. The CDR3 sequence is 12 residues long.

The genes are TRBV7-8 and TRBJ1-1, with D possibly matching TRBD1 (6 bases). The V gene lost 5 bases and the J gene lost 3 bases, with 13 bases spanning the gap. Looked up from germline, CDR1 is SGHVS and CDR2 is FQNEAQ. CDR3 length equals 14 residues. CDR3 in amino acids: CASSPTGWDTEAFF. The CDR3 coding sequence is TGTGCCAGCAGCCCTACAGGGTGGGACACTGAAGCTTTCTTT.

The rearrangement uses TRBV10-3 and TRBJ1-1; TRBD1 aligns across 8 bases. This CDR3 is 16 amino acids long. V shed 4 bases and J 4 bases; nucleotides not matched to a gene: 11. Per the germline V gene, CDR1 is ENHRY and CDR2 is SYGVKD. This CDR3 reads CAISAGTGTGSTEAFF. The CDR3 DNA sequence: TGTGCCATCAGTGCCGGGACAGGAACCGGGAGCACTGAAGCTTTCTTT.

This chain uses TRBV5-1 with TRBJ2-2, with TRBD1 matching 8 bases. After removal of 6 bases from V and 7 bases from J, the junction contained 11 bases not matched to a gene. Germline-derived CDR1 and CDR2 are SGHRS and YFSETQ. The CDR3 contains 15 residues. CDR3 DNA: TGCGCCAGCACTGTGACAGGGGCGAGTGACGGGGAGCTGTTTTTT. Protein sequence: CASTVTGASDGELFF.

This chain uses TRBV7-7 with TRBJ2-1; 9 bases line up with TRBD1. CDR1 is SSHAT, CDR2 FNYEAQ, per germline (reference sequence). The CDR3 is 15 amino acids. J was trimmed by 2 bases and V by 5 bases; bases with no gene match: 4. This CDR3 is CASSPTGGTYNEQFF. The CDR3 DNA is TGTGCCAGCAGCCCAACAGGGGGCACCTACAATGAGCAGTTCTTC. Using reference TRBV7-7 and TRBJ2-1 for the parts outside the CDR3, the full variable domain is GAGVSQSPRYKVTKRGQDVTLRCDPISSHATLYWYQQALGQGPEFLTYFNYEAQPDKSGLPSDRFSAERPEGSISTLTIQRTEQRDSAMYRCASSPTGGTYNEQFFGPGTRLTVL.

The CDR3 bases are TGTGCCAGCAGTGGGGCTCTTGGGCGGGACTATGGCTACACCTTC. Encoded protein: CASSGALGRDYGYTF. The chain uses TRBV2 and TRBJ1-2, with D unresolved. The CDR3 covers 15 residues. Trimming stripped 4 bases from V and 3 bases from J, with 15 bases between. Per the germline V gene, CDR1 is SNHLY and CDR2 is FYNNEI. The whole variable domain, remainder taken from reference TRBV2 and TRBJ1-2, is EPEVTQTPSHQVTQMGQEVILRCVPISNHLYFYWYRQILGQKVEFLVSFYNNEISEKSEIFDDQFSVERPDGSNFTLKIRSTKLEDSAMYFCASSGALGRDYGYTFGSGTRLTVV.

V is TRBV19 and J is TRBJ2-7; D is perhaps TRBD1 (6 bases). Between the trimmed V and J ends, which lost 5 bases and 6 bases, there was a span of 11 bases. CDR1 and CDR2 from the germline V gene are LNHDA and SQIVND (reference sequence). The CDR3 consists of 12 residues. CDR3 region: CASSSTGFEQYF. CDR3 sequence (DNA): TGTGCCAGTAGTTCCACAGGGTTCGAGCAGTACTTC.

This sequence joins TRBV7-2 and TRBJ2-7; a possible D gene is TRBD1 (6 bases). The germline gives CDR1 SGHTA, CDR2 FQGNSA. V lost 5 bases and J lost 6, with 20 bases in between. The CDR3 contains 15 residues. The CDR3 spells CASSPSGQGIFEQYF. DNA for the CDR3: TGTGCCAGCAGCCCCTCGGGGCAGGGGATCTTCGAGCAGTACTTC. Combining the CDR3 with reference TRBV7-2 and TRBJ2-7 gives the whole variable domain GAGVSQSPSNKVTEKGKDVELRCDPISGHTALYWYRQSLGQGLEFLIYFQGNSAPDKSGLPSDRFSAERTGGSVSTLTIQRTQQEDSAVYLCASSPSGQGIFEQYFGPGTRLTVT.

The rearrangement links TRBV5-4 to TRBJ1-1, with a possible D match to TRBD1 (5 bases). CDR1 is SGHNT and CDR2 is YYREEE in the germline V gene (reference sequence). V was trimmed by 3 bases and J by 5 bases, leaving 20 bases between them. This CDR3 has 16 residues. CDR3 DNA sequence: TGTGCCAGCAGCTCATCAGATGGGGCGGGGTGGACTGAAGCTTTCTTT. Residues: CASSSSDGAGWTEAFF.

The chain employs TRBV10-3 and TRBJ2-5, with no clear D. The CDR3 is 11 amino acids. V dropped 3 bases and J dropped 5 bases, with 4 bases sitting between them. Germline CDR1 ENHRY, CDR2 SYGVKD. Here the CDR3 reads CAISDRETQYF. The CDR3 DNA reads as TGTGCCATCAGTGACCGGGAGACCCAGTACTTC.